The clone carrying this T cell receptor (beta chain) has at least ten counts. The data originate from a study of T cells after yellow fever vaccination. TCRdb recomputed calls from the 5' RACE reads with MiXCR, one row per CDR3 protein. The sample carries some 350,000 distinct CDR3 sequences, over 5% recorded once. The CDR3 spans 12 residues. Germline V lookup: CDR1 SGHTA, CDR2 FQGNSA. Trimming left V 3 bases short and J 5 bases short, with 7 bases between. Specimen: PBMCs, collected 5 days after the yellow fever booster vaccination. This receptor was obtained from a man younger than 45 who received the YFV17D yellow fever vaccine. The J gene is TRBJ2-5, the V gene TRBV7-2; D gene uncertain. The CDR3 sequence: CASSFFGETQYF. CDR3 nucleotides: TGTGCCAGCAGCTTTTTTGGGGAGACCCAGTACTTC.